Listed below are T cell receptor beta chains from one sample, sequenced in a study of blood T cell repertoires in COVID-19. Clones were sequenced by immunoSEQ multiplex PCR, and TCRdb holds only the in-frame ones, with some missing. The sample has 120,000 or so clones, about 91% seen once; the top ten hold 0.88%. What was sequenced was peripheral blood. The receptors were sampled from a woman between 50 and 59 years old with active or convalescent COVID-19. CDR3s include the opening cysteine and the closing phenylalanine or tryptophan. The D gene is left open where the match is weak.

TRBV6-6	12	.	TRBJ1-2	TGTGCCAGCGATTCCGGGGGATATGGCTACACCTTC	CASDSGGYGYTF
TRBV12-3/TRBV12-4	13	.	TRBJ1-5	TGTGCCAGCGCTCAGGCCGGCAATCAGCCCCAGCATTTT	CASAQAGNQPQHF
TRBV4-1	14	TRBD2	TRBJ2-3	TGCGCCAGCAGCCCGGGACTAGGGACAGATACGCAGTATTTT	CASSPGLGTDTQYF
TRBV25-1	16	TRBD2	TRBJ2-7	TGTGCCAGCAGTGAACCGACTAGCTGGGGGTACTACGAGCAGTACTTC	CASSEPTSWGYYEQYF
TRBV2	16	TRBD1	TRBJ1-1	TGTGCCAGCAGTGAAGCGGGAAAACAGGGGAGGACTGAAGCTTTCTTT	CASSEAGKQGRTEAFF
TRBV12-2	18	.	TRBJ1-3	TGTGCAAGTCGCTCTGGATGGGGCAGCTTGAGCTCTGGAAACACCATATATTTT	CASRSGWGSLSSGNTIYF
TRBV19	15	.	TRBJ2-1	TGTGCCAGCCTAACGACATCTAGCCCCTACAATGAGCAGTTCTTC	CASLTTSSPYNEQFF
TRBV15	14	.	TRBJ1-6	TGTGCCACCAGCAAACAGGGCGTGGGTTCACCCCTCCACTTT	CATSKQGVGSPLHF
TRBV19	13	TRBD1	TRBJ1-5	TGTACGACCGCAGGGGGCGCGAATCAGCCCCAGCATTTT	CTTAGGANQPQHF
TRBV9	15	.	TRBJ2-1	TGTGCCAGCAGCGCGAACCGACTCAGATACAATGAGCAGTTCTTC	CASSANRLRYNEQFF
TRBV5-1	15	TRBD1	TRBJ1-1	TGCGCCAGCAGCTTGTGGACAGGGGTGAACACTGAAGCTTTCTTT	CASSLWTGVNTEAFF
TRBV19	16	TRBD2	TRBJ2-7	TGTGCCAGTAGTATTCAGCGGCGGGAGGGCCGGTACGAGCAGTACTTC	CASSIQRREGRYEQYF
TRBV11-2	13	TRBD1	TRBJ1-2	TGTGCCAGCAGCTCCGACAGGGCGGGTGGCTACACCTTC	CASSSDRAGGYTF